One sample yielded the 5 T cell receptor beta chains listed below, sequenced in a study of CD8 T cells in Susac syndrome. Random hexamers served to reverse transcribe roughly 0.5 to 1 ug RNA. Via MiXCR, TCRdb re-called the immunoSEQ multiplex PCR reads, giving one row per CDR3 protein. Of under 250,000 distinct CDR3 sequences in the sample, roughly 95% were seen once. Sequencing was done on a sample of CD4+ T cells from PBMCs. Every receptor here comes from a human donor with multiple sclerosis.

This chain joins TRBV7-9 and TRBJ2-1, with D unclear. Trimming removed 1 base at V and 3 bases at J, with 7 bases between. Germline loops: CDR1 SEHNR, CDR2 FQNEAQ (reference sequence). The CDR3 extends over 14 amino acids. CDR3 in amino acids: CASSLDTYYNEQFF. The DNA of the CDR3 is TGTGCCAGCAGCTTAGACACCTACTACAATGAGCAGTTCTTC.

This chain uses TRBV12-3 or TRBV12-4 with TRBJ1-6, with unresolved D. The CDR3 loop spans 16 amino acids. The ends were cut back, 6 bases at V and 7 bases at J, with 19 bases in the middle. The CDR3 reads CASSRMPFSPNSPLHF. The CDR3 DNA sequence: TGTGCCAGCAGCAGGATGCCATTCTCTCCAAATTCACCCCTCCACTTT.

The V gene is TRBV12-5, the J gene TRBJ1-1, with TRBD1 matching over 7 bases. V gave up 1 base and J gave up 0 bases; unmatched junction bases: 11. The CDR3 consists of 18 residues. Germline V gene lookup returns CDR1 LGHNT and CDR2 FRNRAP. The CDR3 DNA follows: TGTGCTAGTGGTTTGGACGACAGGGTTTACGGCCTGAACACTGAAGCTTTCTTT. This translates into CASGLDDRVYGLNTEAFF.

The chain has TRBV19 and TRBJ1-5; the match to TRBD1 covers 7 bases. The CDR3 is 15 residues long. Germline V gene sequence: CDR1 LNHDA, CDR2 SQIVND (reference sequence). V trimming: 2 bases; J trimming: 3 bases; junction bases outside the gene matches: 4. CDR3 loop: CASSILGQPNQPQHF. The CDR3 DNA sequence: TGTGCCAGTAGTATACTGGGACAGCCCAATCAGCCCCAGCATTTT.

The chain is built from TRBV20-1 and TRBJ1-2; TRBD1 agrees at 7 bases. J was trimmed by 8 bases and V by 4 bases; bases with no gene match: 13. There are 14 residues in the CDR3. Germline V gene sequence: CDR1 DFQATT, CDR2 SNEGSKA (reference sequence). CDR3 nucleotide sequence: TGCAGTGCTACCCGGGACAGAGCCTATGGGGGCTACACCTTC. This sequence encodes CSATRDRAYGGYTF.